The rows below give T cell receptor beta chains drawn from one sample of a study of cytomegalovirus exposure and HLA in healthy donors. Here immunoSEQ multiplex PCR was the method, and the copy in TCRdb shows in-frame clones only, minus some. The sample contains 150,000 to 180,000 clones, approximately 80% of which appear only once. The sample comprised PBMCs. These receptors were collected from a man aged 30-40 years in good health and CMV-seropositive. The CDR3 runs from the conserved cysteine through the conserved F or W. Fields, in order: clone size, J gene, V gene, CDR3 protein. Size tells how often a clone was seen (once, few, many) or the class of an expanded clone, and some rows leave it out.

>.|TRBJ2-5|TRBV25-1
CASSSGVGAQETQYF
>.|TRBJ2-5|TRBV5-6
CASSRAGQETQYF
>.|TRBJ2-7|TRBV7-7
CASSLEPGGEQYF
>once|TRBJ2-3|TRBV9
CASSPGGSTDTQYF
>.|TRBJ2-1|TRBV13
CASSFPTAGLDEQFF
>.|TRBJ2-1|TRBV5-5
CASSLTSGFYNEQFF
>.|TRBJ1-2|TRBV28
CASSKGVYGYTF
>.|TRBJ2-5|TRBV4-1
CASSRYSGSQGETQYF
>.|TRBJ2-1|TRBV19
CASTRRGLAGGDEQFF
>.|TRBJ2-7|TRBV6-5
CASIPPGGYEQYF
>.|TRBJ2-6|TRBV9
CASSVSAGVAGANVLTF
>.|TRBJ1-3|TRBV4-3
CASSQSRGFKLRNTIYF
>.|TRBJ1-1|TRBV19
CASSRGPDTEAFF
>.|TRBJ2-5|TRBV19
CASSIESNSETQYF
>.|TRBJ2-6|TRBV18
CASSPTGQGASGANVLTF
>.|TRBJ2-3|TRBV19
CASSIDLGGADTQYF
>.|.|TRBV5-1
CASSFLQGAPYEQYF
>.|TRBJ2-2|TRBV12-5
CASGPPGTGELFF
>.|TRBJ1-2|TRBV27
CASRSGGYTF
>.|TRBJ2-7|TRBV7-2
CASSPQSYEQYF
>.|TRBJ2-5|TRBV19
CASKPVGGTQETQYF
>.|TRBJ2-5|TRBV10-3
CAIREVGPEHF